Sequencing of this T cell receptor beta chain was carried out in a study of blood T cells in healthy people across ages (dated by TCRdb to the mid-2010s). Study-level background: In model experiments, template switching captured about one uniquely barcoded TCR beta cDNA molecule for every two T cells. Age-related changes in TCR beta repertoire diversity were measured in the study by deep sequencing normalized with unique cDNA molecular identifiers. Four age groups were formed from the donors: young (average about 17 years), middle-aged (around 41), aged (under 70) and long-lived (less than 85). To avoid experimental bias, donors of different ages were spread randomly across the sequencing lanes. Using the same blood draw, the study looked at two additional independent replicas of 1 million unique cDNA reads for two donors, one aged 18 to 29 and the other aged 80 or older.

Overall study results and their limits: Because the CMV infection status of the donors was unknown, age-related changes in expanded clonotypes may potentially have been confounded. Bulk unsorted PBMC profiling prevented conclusive comparison of naive and antigen-experienced compartments. Compared with the aged group, more naive CD4+ T cells, fewer expanded clones and increased TCR diversity were shown by the long-lived group, suggesting age selection. Total diversity estimates from one million sequenced T cells were considered lower bounds and underestimates. Observed TCR beta diversity per million T cells fell roughly linearly with age, and a significant reduction was already apparent by age about 38. Observed TCR beta diversity correlated strongly with the percentage of naive T cells measured by flow cytometry.

The method was 5' RACE. Sequencing relied on an Illumina HiSeq 2500. A second PCR of about 6 to 11 cycles was performed with a sample-barcoded 5' primer and a J-beta primer mix. A unique molecular identifier was introduced onto each TCR beta cDNA molecule by a template-switch 5' adaptor carrying 12 random nucleotides. At least 3 million CDR3-containing paired-end reads were obtained from each sample. First-strand cDNA was synthesized from all RNA with the Mint cDNA synthesis kit, primed by a TRBC-specific oligonucleotide. All cDNA was treated with uracil-DNA glycosylase and then went through a first 18-cycle PCR with the universal primers M1SS and BC2_uni_R. The study's processing was this. Each sample was normalized by randomly selecting 1 million high-quality reads, each carrying a distinct molecular identifier. Reads sharing molecular identifiers were discarded rather than binned into consensus sequences. MiTCR, with a Q25 quality threshold and the strictest error-elimination algorithm, was used for CDR3 identification, clonotype clustering and error correction. A nonparametric unseen species model with Euler transformation was used to estimate lower-bound total TCR beta diversity. Through fastp at Q25 and MiXCR, TCRdb rebuilt clones from the public reads, retaining in-frame beta chains. Merged by CDR3 protein, the rows form single entries marked with the most common genes and DNA. The V and J calls shown here were made by TCRdb, not taken from the authors' results. The sample data list hundreds of thousands of distinct CDR3 sequences, and 45% to 50% of these were observed just once. Approximately 32% of the sample comes from the top ten.

This clonotype was seen only a few times. Its antigen remains unidentified. Base qualities are not at hand, and no much larger clone is one base apart. Donors were around 37 systemically healthy Caucasian individuals from Russia aged roughly 6 to 90 years. Approximately 9.3 milliliters of peripheral blood were collected from each donor into EDTA-treated Vacutainer tubes. Ficoll-Paque density-gradient centrifugation was used to isolate PBMCs, with at least 7 million per sample. Total RNA was extracted from PBMCs with Trizol reagent, with at least 6 micrograms obtained per sample. Naive CD45RAhigh/CD27high T cell percentages were measured by flow cytometry on a PBMC aliquot from every donor. Relative to germline, V is 0 bases shorter and J is 1 base shorter, with 9 bases between their ends. The germline V gene (reference sequence) gives CDR1 as GTSNPN and CDR2 as SVGIG. The CDR3 runs 14 amino acids, cysteine and phenylalanine included. Kept here is only the CDR3 DNA, which spans 42 bases and is read in frame from base 1.

The chain joins TRBV30 to TRBJ2-5; TRBD2 is possibly the D segment (6 matching bases). This clonotype was sampled from a woman aged 60-75 years in good health. Sequenced material: blood. This receptor carries the CDR3 CAWSVRGLQETQYF. The sequence in DNA is TGTGCCTGGAGTGTACGGGGACTCCAAGAGACCCAGTACTTC.